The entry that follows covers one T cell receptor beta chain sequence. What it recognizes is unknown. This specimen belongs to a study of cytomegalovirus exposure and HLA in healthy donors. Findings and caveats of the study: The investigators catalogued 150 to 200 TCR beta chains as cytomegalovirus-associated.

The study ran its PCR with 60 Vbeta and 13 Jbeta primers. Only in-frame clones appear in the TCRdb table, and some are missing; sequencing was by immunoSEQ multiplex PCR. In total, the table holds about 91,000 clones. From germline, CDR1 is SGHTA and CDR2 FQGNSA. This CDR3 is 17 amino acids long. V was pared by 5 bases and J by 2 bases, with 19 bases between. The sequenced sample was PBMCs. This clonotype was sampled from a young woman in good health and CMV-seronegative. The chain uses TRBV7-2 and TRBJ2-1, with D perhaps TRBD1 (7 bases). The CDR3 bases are TGTGCCAGCAGCCTAAGTGGGGGGACAGTAACCTACAATGAGCAGTTCTTC. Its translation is CASSLSGGTVTYNEQFF.